These 10 T cell receptor beta chains originate from one sample sequenced in a study of memory CD4+ T cells and cytomegalovirus serostatus. The sort gate was single viable CD3+CD4+CD8-CD45RO+ cells for memory CD4+ T cells. Only in-frame clones appear in the TCRdb table, and some are missing; sequencing was by immunoSEQ multiplex PCR. The data contain 25,000 to 30,000 clones, 75% to 85% of them seen just once; the ten biggest clones take up over 0.6%. Sequenced sample: memory CD4+ T cells from blood. The receptor set was obtained from an adult in good health and CMV-seronegative.

J is TRBJ2-2 and V is TRBV18; TRBD1 matches at 9 bases. CDR3 length: 18 residues. From germline, CDR1 is KGHSH and CDR2 LQKENI. Trimming removed 0 bases from V and 1 base from J; junction bases left unmatched: 6. The CDR3 region is CASSPPTGGALNTGELFF. The CDR3 DNA follows: TGTGCCAGCTCACCACCTACAGGGGGCGCACTGAACACCGGGGAGCTGTTTTTT.

The chain recombines TRBV5-1 with TRBJ1-2; D gene ambiguous. Germline CDR1 SGHRS, CDR2 YFSETQ. The CDR3 has 16 amino acids. The ends were cut back, 0 bases at V and 0 bases at J, with 12 bases in the middle. CDR3 sequence reads: CASSLAATSTNYGYTF. In DNA form, the CDR3 reads TGCGCCAGCAGCTTGGCCGCGACCTCTACTAACTATGGCTACACCTTC.

A single count supports this clone. The J gene is TRBJ1-5, the V gene TRBV4-3, with unresolved D. V lost 4 bases to trimming and J lost 2 bases, with 12 bases between them. Germline V gene data show CDR1 as LGHNA and CDR2 as YSLEER. This CDR3 has 15 residues. The CDR3, as DNA: TGCGCCAGCAGCCGATCCCTTACTGGCAATCAGCCCCAGCATTTT. Translating gives CASSRSLTGNQPQHF.

The DNA for the CDR3 is TGTGCCAGCTATACTAGCGGGGGCTACAATGAGCAGTTCTTC. This translates into CASYTSGGYNEQFF. The chain employs TRBV27 and TRBJ2-1; 11 positions match TRBD2. Germline V CDR1 and CDR2: MNHEY, SMNVEV (reference sequence). Trimming at V came to 8 bases and at J to 3 bases, leaving 3 bases not matched to a gene. The CDR3 covers 14 residues.

A few counts support this clone. The same CDR3 arises from other DNA sequences in this sample as well. This chain connects TRBV6-5 to TRBJ1-6; D unresolved. The V gene lost 2 bases and the J gene lost 7 bases, with 3 bases spanning the gap. Germline lookup yields CDR1 MNHEY and CDR2 SVGAGI. This CDR3 is built from 12 residues. The CDR3 is CASSYPNSPLHF. CDR3 coding DNA: TGTGCCAGCAGTTACCCGAATTCACCCCTCCACTTT.

In this sample, this clone turned up once. The V gene is TRBV5-1, the J gene TRBJ2-1; tentative D call: TRBD1 (6 bases). This CDR3 comprises 17 residues. Germline V lookup: CDR1 SGHRS, CDR2 YFSETQ. Trimming shortened V by 0 bases and J by 0 bases, and 13 bases separated the two germline ends. The CDR3, as DNA: TGCGCCAGCAGCTTGGCCTACAGGGAGAGCTCCTACAATGAGCAGTTCTTC. Translating gives CASSLAYRESSYNEQFF.

This clone was seen once. The chain couples TRBV6-5 to TRBJ1-2; no firm D call. There are 14 residues in the CDR3. In germline, CDR1 is MNHEY, CDR2 SVGAGI. The germline V and J ends were trimmed by 0 bases and 4 bases, with 9 bases remaining between them. CDR3 bases: TGTGCCAGCAGTTACTCGATAGTGGGCTATGGCTACACCTTC. Its protein product is CASSYSIVGYGYTF.

This chain links TRBV7-8 with TRBJ1-1; tentative D call: TRBD1 (6 bases). The V end lost 0 bases, the J end lost 4 bases, and 15 bases lay between the germline ends. The CDR3 sequence is 16 residues long. Germline CDR1 reads SGHVS; CDR2 reads FQNEAQ. CDR3 amino acids: CASSLARGTRGTEAFF. The CDR3 DNA follows: TGTGCCAGCAGCTTAGCGAGGGGGACTAGGGGCACTGAAGCTTTCTTT.

The V call is TRBV18, the J call TRBJ2-6, with 11 bases fitting TRBD2. Per the germline V gene, CDR1 is KGHSH and CDR2 is LQKENI. This CDR3 contains 17 residues. V lost 5 bases and J lost 0; bases outside the gene matches: 3. The CDR3 nucleotides read TGTGCCAGCTCAAATAGCGGGGGGGCCTCTGGGGCCAACGTCCTGACTTTC. Translating gives CASSNSGGASGANVLTF.

This clone came up once. The gene calls are TRBV18 and TRBJ2-7, with D possibly being TRBD1 (5 bases). The CDR3 extends over 14 amino acids. In germline, CDR1 is KGHSH, CDR2 LQKENI. V lost 2 bases and J lost 6, with 14 bases in between. The CDR3 is CASSPGQGTREQYF. Written as DNA, the CDR3 is TGTGCCAGCTCACCAGGGCAGGGAACACGCGAGCAGTACTTC.